The next 12 T cell receptor beta chains were all read from a single sample in a study of blood T cells in healthy people across ages. Primed by a sample-barcoded 5' primer and a J-beta primer mix, a second PCR proceeded for about 6 to 11 cycles. TCRdb called the 5' RACE reads again in MiXCR, with one record for every CDR3 protein. The table lists roughly 800,000 distinct CDR3 sequences, roughly 64% of them singletons. Specimen: blood. These receptors were obtained from a man aged 30 to 45 in good health.

V gene TRBV13 combines with J gene TRBJ1-2; a possible D gene is TRBD1 (6 bases). In germline, CDR1 is PRHDT, CDR2 FYEKMQ (reference sequence). Trimming shortened V by 3 bases and J by 3 bases, and 14 bases separated the two germline ends. The CDR3 totals 15 residues. CDR3 in amino acids: CASSFGRGPHYGYTF. CDR3 nucleotides: TGTGCCAGCAGCTTCGGGCGGGGGCCCCACTATGGCTACACCTTC.

V and J are TRBV12-3 or TRBV12-4 and TRBJ2-1; the D is unclear. The CDR3 contains 15 residues. The ends were cut back, 1 base at V and 8 bases at J, with 15 bases in the middle. The CDR3 nucleotides are TGTGCCAGCAGTTTAGGGTTTGGGGAAGTGGATGAGCAGTTCTTC. This translates into CASSLGFGEVDEQFF.

This clonotype was counted a few times. The gene calls are TRBV6-5 and TRBJ1-2; 10 bases fit TRBD1. V shed 2 bases, J shed 10 bases, and the junction held 4 bases outside the gene matches. Germline CDR1 is MNHEY and CDR2 is SVGAGI. The CDR3 is made up of 13 amino acids. CDR3 in DNA: TGTGCCAGCAGTTACGGCGGGACAGGGGACTACACCTTC. It is translated as CASSYGGTGDYTF.

This chain connects TRBV2 to TRBJ2-5; 8 nucleotides align to TRBD2. V was clipped by 1 base and J by 3 bases; unmatched bases: 4. The CDR3 has 15 amino acids. Germline V gene data show CDR1 as SNHLY and CDR2 as FYNNEI. CDR3 amino acids: CASSEGTSGKETQYF. The CDR3 coding sequence is TGTGCCAGCAGTGAAGGAACTAGCGGAAAAGAGACCCAGTACTTC.

In this sample, this clonotype turned up a few times. The chain couples TRBV7-8 to TRBJ2-4; possibly TRBD1 or TRBD2 for D (5 bases each). V was clipped by 5 bases and J by 3 bases, with 14 bases between them. Germline V gene lookup returns CDR1 SGHVS and CDR2 FQNEAQ. This CDR3 region has 15 residues. The CDR3 is CASSGEGWDKNIQYF. The CDR3 bases are TGTGCCAGCAGCGGAGAGGGGTGGGACAAAAACATTCAGTACTTC.

The chain recombines TRBV5-1 with TRBJ1-2; TRBD1 matches at 7 bases. Germline values: CDR1 SGHRS, CDR2 YFSETQ. V shed 7 bases and J 6 bases; nucleotides not matched to a gene: 9. The CDR3 loop spans 13 amino acids. The CDR3 spells CASRATGADGYTF. CDR3 nucleotide sequence: TGCGCCAGCCGGGCAACAGGGGCTGATGGCTACACCTTC.

This clonotype has more than one count but fewer than ten. This chain uses TRBV4-2 with TRBJ2-1; TRBD2 matches 7 bases. This CDR3 has 17 amino acids. Germline CDR1 LGHNA, CDR2 YNFKEQ. Trimming at V came to 0 bases and at J to 5 bases, leaving 10 bases not matched to a gene. This chain's CDR3 is CASSQEVSLAVDNEQFF. CDR3 in DNA: TGTGCCAGCAGCCAAGAAGTGTCCCTAGCGGTCGACAATGAGCAGTTCTTC.

The V call is TRBV5-1, the J call TRBJ1-5; D remains unclear. The CDR3 loop spans 13 amino acids. Germline V gene data show CDR1 as SGHRS and CDR2 as YFSETQ. The V gene lost 0 bases and the J gene lost 5 bases, with 6 bases spanning the gap. CDR3 residues: CASSLEMDQPQHF. In nucleotides, the CDR3 is TGCGCCAGCAGCTTGGAGATGGATCAGCCCCAGCATTTT.

There are a few counts of this clonotype. This rearrangement joins TRBV6-2 or TRBV6-3 to TRBJ2-5, with D perhaps matching TRBD2 (6 bases). This CDR3 has 17 amino acids. Trimming removed 0 bases at V and 6 bases at J, with 20 bases between. Germline CDR1 and CDR2: MNHEY and SVGEGT. The CDR3 DNA reads TGTGCCAGCAGTTACTCGAACCCCCCGGGAGCTCGAAAGACCCAGTACTTC. Translation gives CASSYSNPPGARKTQYF.

This clonotype was observed a handful of times. The gene calls are TRBV10-3 and TRBJ2-4, with TRBD1 identical over 7 bases. CDR3 length equals 14 residues. V gave up 3 bases and J gave up 5 bases; unmatched junction bases: 4. The germline V gene encodes CDR1 ENHRY and CDR2 SYGVKD. The CDR3 bases are TGTGCCATCAGTGAAGCAGGGGGTGAAAACATTCAGTACTTC. Protein: CAISEAGGENIQYF.

The chain employs TRBV7-3 and TRBJ2-1, with D possibly called TRBD1 or TRBD2 (5 bases each). This CDR3 spans 15 amino acids. Germline loops: CDR1 SGHTA, CDR2 FQGTGA. The V gene lost 5 bases and the J gene lost 4 bases, with 15 bases spanning the gap. In DNA, the CDR3 is TGTGCCAGCAGCCTACAGCAGGGACCATACAATGAGCAGTTCTTC. As protein: CASSLQQGPYNEQFF.

This chain connects TRBV20-1 to TRBJ2-7, with D perhaps matching TRBD1 (5 bases). The CDR3 extends over 14 amino acids. Trimming removed 3 bases at V and 1 base at J, with 13 bases between. Per the germline V gene, CDR1 is DFQATT and CDR2 is SNEGSKA (reference sequence). This CDR3 is CSARTVQSSYEQYF. CDR3 bases: TGCAGTGCTAGGACAGTCCAGTCTTCCTACGAGCAGTACTTC.